The present T cell receptor beta chain was sequenced within a study of cytomegalovirus exposure and HLA in healthy donors. The study ran its PCR with 60 Vbeta and 13 Jbeta primers. Using immunoSEQ multiplex PCR, the repertoire was profiled, and TCRdb retains in-frame clones only, with some absent. This sample has 75,000 or so clones, with 66% found just once. V was cut by 0 bases and J by 5 bases, with 23 bases left in between. CDR3 length: 18 residues. Per the germline V gene, CDR1 is SGHNT and CDR2 is YYREEE (reference sequence). This TCR derives from a man aged 40-49 years in good health and CMV-seropositive. Sequencing used PBMCs. This rearrangement joins TRBV5-4 to TRBJ2-5, with D possibly matching TRBD2 (6 bases). The CDR3 bases are TGTGCCAGCAGCTTGGCCGGACTACCGAGGAGTAAACTGGAGACCCAGTACTTC. It specifies CASSLAGLPRSKLETQYF.